One and the same sample provided the 18 T cell receptor beta chains below, sequenced in a study of blood T cell repertoires in COVID-19. Here immunoSEQ multiplex PCR was the method, and the copy in TCRdb shows in-frame clones only, minus some. The data contain 100,000 to 110,000 clones, around four fifths of them singletons. The sample comprised peripheral blood. The receptors were gathered from a man in his sixties or seventies with active or convalescent COVID-19.

The V call is TRBV19, the J call TRBJ1-5; unclear D gene. The CDR3 spans 15 residues. V gave up 7 bases and J gave up 0 bases, with 13 bases separating them. The germline V gene encodes CDR1 LNHDA and CDR2 SQIVND (reference sequence). The CDR3, as DNA: TGTGCCAGTAACCCACTACTCGGTAGCAATCAGCCCCAGCATTTT. It specifies CASNPLLGSNQPQHF.

In regard to this clone: The same CDR3 also results from other DNA sequences found in this sample. V usage is TRBV5-6 and J usage is TRBJ2-2, with a possible D match to TRBD1 (5 bases). Trimming removed 2 bases from V and 1 base from J, with 6 bases in between. Germline CDR1 is SGHDT and CDR2 is YYEEEE. The CDR3 contains 14 residues. The CDR3 spells CASSLGQNTGELFF. CDR3 bases: TGTGCCAGCAGCTTAGGACAGAACACCGGGGAGCTGTTTTTT.

This chain connects TRBV7-2 to TRBJ2-1; TRBD1 agrees at 10 bases. Unmatched junction bases numbered 8, after V lost 5 bases and J lost 4 bases. Germline lookup yields CDR1 SGHTA and CDR2 FQGNSA. The CDR3 extends over 16 amino acids. CDR3 in DNA: TGTGCCAGCAGCGTAAGACAGGGGGCATGGTACAATGAGCAGTTCTTC. Translating it yields CASSVRQGAWYNEQFF.

The rearrangement joins TRBV7-2 to TRBJ2-1, with 7 nucleotides matching TRBD2. Trimming took 5 bases from V and 4 from J; bases not matched to a gene: 11. The CDR3 has 16 amino acids. Per germline, CDR1 SGHTA and CDR2 FQGNSA. CDR3: CASSLHSGTIYNEQFF. CDR3 nucleotides: TGTGCCAGCAGCCTACACAGCGGGACGATTTACAATGAGCAGTTCTTC.

V usage is TRBV6-5 and J usage is TRBJ2-1, with 11 bases aligning to TRBD2. The CDR3 is made up of 15 amino acids. Germline loops: CDR1 MNHEY, CDR2 SVGAGI. Losses at the gene ends were 10 bases for V and 5 bases for J; bases not matched to a gene: 10. The DNA for the CDR3 is TGTGCCACCTCGCCGGGGACTAGCGGCCACAATGAGCAGTTCTTC. Protein product: CATSPGTSGHNEQFF.

The V and J genes are TRBV25-1 and TRBJ2-1; a possible D gene is TRBD1 (6 bases). This CDR3 comprises 13 residues. Trimming removed 11 bases from V and 5 bases from J, with 16 bases in between. Germline values: CDR1 MGHDK, CDR2 SYGVNS. The DNA for the CDR3 is TGTGCCGGATACAGGGCAGGGAACAATGAGCAGTTCTTC. Amino acid sequence: CAGYRAGNNEQFF.

The chain combines TRBV5-4 with TRBJ2-5; D perhaps matches TRBD1 (5 bases). Trimming left V 2 bases short and J 2 bases short, with 13 bases between. CDR1 SGHNT and CDR2 YYREEE come from the germline V gene (reference sequence). This CDR3 is 15 amino acids long. CDR3 DNA: TGTGCCAGCAGCTTAATCAGGGCCGGTCAAGAGACCCAGTACTTC. This sequence encodes CASSLIRAGQETQYF.

The chain uses TRBV13 and TRBJ2-7, with TRBD1 matching 11 bases. The germline CDR1 and CDR2 sequences are PRHDT and FYEKMQ (reference sequence). This CDR3 has 15 residues. V lost 5 bases to trimming and J lost 2 bases; unmatched junction nucleotides: 5. The DNA of the CDR3 is TGTGCCAGCAGCACCCGGGACAGGGGGGCCTACGAGCAGTACTTC. Protein: CASSTRDRGAYEQYF.

This clone was seen more than once but under ten times. Other nucleotide sequences from this sample produce the same CDR3. The chain joins TRBV12-3 or TRBV12-4 to TRBJ1-3; D gene unclear. The CDR3 totals 12 residues. Trimming removed 3 bases at V and 4 bases at J, with 4 bases between. The CDR3 sequence: CASSFFGNTIYF. CDR3 coding DNA: TGTGCCAGCAGTTTCTTCGGAAACACCATATATTTT.

The V gene is TRBV2, the J gene TRBJ2-6; D is unclear. The CDR3 spans 17 residues. With 11 bases removed from V and 0 bases from J, the gap between germline ends came to 20 bases. Germline CDR1 reads SNHLY; CDR2 reads FYNNEI. CDR3 in amino acids: CAGREVHSFSGANVLTF. The CDR3 DNA sequence: TGTGCCGGCCGCGAGGTCCACTCCTTCTCTGGGGCCAACGTCCTGACTTTC.

This clone came up a few times. The chain is built from TRBV2 and TRBJ2-7, with D perhaps matching TRBD1 (5 bases). The germline gives CDR1 SNHLY, CDR2 FYNNEI. The CDR3 covers 14 residues. Between the trimmed V and J ends, which lost 8 bases and 2 bases, there was a span of 16 bases. For the CDR3, the DNA is TGTGCCAGCCTAATCACTCAGACAGCCTACGAGCAGTACTTC. This gives the protein CASLITQTAYEQYF.

The rearrangement links TRBV19 to TRBJ1-1; 7 bases are a match to TRBD1. The germline gives CDR1 LNHDA, CDR2 SQIVND (reference sequence). The CDR3 is 18 residues long. With V trimmed by 7 bases and J by 1 base, 18 bases remained unmatched. The CDR3 protein is CASTPLGTGVYANTEAFF. As DNA, the CDR3 is TGTGCCAGTACCCCCCTCGGAACAGGGGTTTACGCGAACACTGAAGCTTTCTTT.

The chain has TRBV6-2 or TRBV6-3 and TRBJ1-1; 7 positions match TRBD1. This CDR3 contains 15 residues. The trim removed 0 bases at V and 2 bases at J, leaving 3 bases unmatched. CDR1 is MNHEY, CDR2 SVGEGT, per germline. The CDR3 is CASSYSTGINTEAFF. In DNA, the CDR3 is TGTGCCAGCAGTTACTCGACAGGGATAAACACTGAAGCTTTCTTT.

This chain connects TRBV2 to TRBJ1-1, with 7 positions matching TRBD1. Trimming at V came to 4 bases and at J to 7 bases, leaving 9 bases not matched to a gene. From germline, CDR1 is SNHLY and CDR2 FYNNEI. The CDR3 is 14 amino acids. CDR3 nucleotide sequence: TGTGCCAGCAGTGTAAAGGGGGCGAGGGGTGAAGCTTTCTTT. Translated: CASSVKGARGEAFF.

The CDR3 loop reads CACPTGTPDTGELFF. Written as DNA, the CDR3 is TGTGCCTGTCCAACAGGGACCCCGGACACCGGGGAGCTGTTTTTT. The V and J genes are TRBV30 and TRBJ2-2, with a weak D call TRBD1 (6 bases). The germline gives CDR1 GTSNPN, CDR2 SVGIG (reference sequence). V lost 6 bases to trimming and J lost 3 bases, with 17 bases between them. The CDR3 is 15 residues long.

The rearrangement links TRBV27 to TRBJ2-7; D gene unclear. V lost 6 bases and J 0 bases, leaving 9 bases between the germline ends. Germline assignment: CDR1 MNHEY and CDR2 SMNVEV (reference sequence). The CDR3 length is 13 residues. The DNA of the CDR3 is TGTGCCAGCAGGTTACACAGCTCCTACGAGCAGTACTTC. Its protein product is CASRLHSSYEQYF.

This chain uses TRBV5-1 with TRBJ1-1, with 7 bases identical to TRBD1. The J segment lost 4 bases and the V segment lost 4 bases, leaving 4 bases of the junction unmatched. The CDR3 runs 13 residues. Germline V CDR1 and CDR2: SGHRS, YFSETQ. The CDR3 loop reads CASSTGTVTEAFF. In DNA form, the CDR3 reads TGCGCCAGCAGCACGGGGACAGTCACTGAAGCTTTCTTT.

The J gene is TRBJ2-1, the V gene TRBV7-3; TRBD2 matches at 8 bases. Germline V CDR1 and CDR2: SGHTA, FQGTGA. Trimming at V came to 0 bases and at J to 7 bases, leaving 2 bases not matched to a gene. The length of the CDR3 is 14 residues. The chain's CDR3 is CASSLTSGINEQFF. The DNA of the CDR3 is TGTGCCAGCAGCTTAACTAGCGGGATTAATGAGCAGTTCTTC. The full variable domain, rest sourced from reference TRBV7-3 and TRBJ2-1, is GAGVSQTPSNKVTEKGKYVELRCDPISGHTALYWYRQSLGQGPEFLIYFQGTGAADDSGLPNDRFFAVRPEGSVSTLKIQRTERGDSAVYLCASSLTSGINEQFFGPGTRLTVL.